This T cell receptor beta chain was recorded in a study of shared clonotypes between healthy human individuals. This clone has a count of ten or more. Its specificity is unknown. This CDR3 has 14 residues. Trimming stripped 7 bases from V and 1 base from J, with 12 bases between. CDR1 is ENHRY and CDR2 is SYGVKD in the germline V gene. Profiled with immunoSEQ multiplex PCR; TCRdb holds only in-frame clones, not every one. The sample yields 600,000 to 800,000 clones, over 55% seen once. Whole-study findings and limits: When compared with the clonotypes that were shared by all four sorted-subset donors, the non-shared clonotypes turned out to have lower generation probabilities. Investigators expected sequencing depth to affect clonotype sharing among donors.

The sequenced sample consisted of memory CD4+ T cells sorted from blood. Documented subset: CD45RA-negative fraction. This receptor was obtained from a woman in her 30s in good health. The chain uses TRBV10-3 and TRBJ2-3; D uncertain. The CDR3 region is CAINLEDRTDTQYF. CDR3 DNA sequence: TGTGCCATCAATCTCGAAGATCGCACAGATACGCAGTATTTT.